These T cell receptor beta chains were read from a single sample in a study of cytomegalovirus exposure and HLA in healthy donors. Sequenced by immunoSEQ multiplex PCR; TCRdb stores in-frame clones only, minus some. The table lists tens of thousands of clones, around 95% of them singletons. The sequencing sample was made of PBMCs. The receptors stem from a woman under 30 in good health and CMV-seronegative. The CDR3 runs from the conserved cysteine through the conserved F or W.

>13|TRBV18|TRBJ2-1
CASSHPSGNEQFF
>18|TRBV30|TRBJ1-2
CAWSVSLRDSPPLYGYTF
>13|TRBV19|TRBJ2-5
CASSSSRQETQYF
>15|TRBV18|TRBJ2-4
CASSHGGGSKNIQYF
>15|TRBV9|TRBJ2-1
CASSLRDRAYNEQFF
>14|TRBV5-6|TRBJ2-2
CASSLGLPTGELFF
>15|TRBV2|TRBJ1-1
CASRGGGRGGPEAFF
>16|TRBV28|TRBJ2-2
CASSPQGFRITGELFF
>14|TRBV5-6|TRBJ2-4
CASSLGSTKNIQYF
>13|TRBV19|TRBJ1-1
CASSIGRHTEAFF
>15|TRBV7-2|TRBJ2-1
CASSLVLAGGPITFF
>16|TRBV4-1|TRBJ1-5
CASSQVNRGRNQPQHF
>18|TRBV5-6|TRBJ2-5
CASSSTSGGAGVAETQYF
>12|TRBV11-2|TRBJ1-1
CASTSRGTEAFF
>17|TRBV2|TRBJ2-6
CASSERVAGAGANVLTF
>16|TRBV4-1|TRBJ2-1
CASSQDLGGSRGEQFF
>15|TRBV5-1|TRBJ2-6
CASSLQGTGANVLTF
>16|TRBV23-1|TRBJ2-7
CASSQLILVSRGEQYF
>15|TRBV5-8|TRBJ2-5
CASSLVARVHETQYF
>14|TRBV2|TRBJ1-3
CASRHGTSGNTIYF
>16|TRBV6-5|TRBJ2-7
CASSYALGTGRYEQYF
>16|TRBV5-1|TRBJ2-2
CASSLAGGRGTGELFF
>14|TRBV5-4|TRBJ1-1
CASSLAGGHTEAFF
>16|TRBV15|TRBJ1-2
CATSRDGQGLTYGYTF
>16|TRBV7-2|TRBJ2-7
CASSFLGTGKMYEQYF
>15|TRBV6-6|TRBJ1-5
CASSPLEGGNQPQHF
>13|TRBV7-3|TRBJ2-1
CASSLTGVNEQFF
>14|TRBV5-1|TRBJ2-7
CASSPTPGASEQYF
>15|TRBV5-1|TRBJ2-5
CASSGGTGGKETQYF
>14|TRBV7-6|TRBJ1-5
CASSLAGSNQPQHF
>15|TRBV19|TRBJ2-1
CASTVAVGSYNEQFF
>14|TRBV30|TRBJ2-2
CAWYLPGGAGELFF
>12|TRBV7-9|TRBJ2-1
CASRRQGTEQFF
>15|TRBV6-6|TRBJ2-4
CASSSSRGRENIQYF
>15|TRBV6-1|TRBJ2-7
CASSDREGGPYEQYF
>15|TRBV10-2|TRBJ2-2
CASRYIAGVGGELFF
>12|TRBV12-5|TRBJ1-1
CASGPGGTEAFF
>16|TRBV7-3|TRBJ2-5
CASSQTGQGIGETQYF
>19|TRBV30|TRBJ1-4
CAWSPNLIRTGRSNEKLFF
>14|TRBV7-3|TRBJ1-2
CASSLRGAPGGYTF
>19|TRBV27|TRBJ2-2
CASTLWGLAGGTNTGELFF
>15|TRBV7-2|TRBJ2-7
CASSQGDRAIYEQYF
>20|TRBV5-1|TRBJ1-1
CASNLVSPGGWGLGNTEAFF
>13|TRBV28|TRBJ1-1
CASSFQTGGEAFF
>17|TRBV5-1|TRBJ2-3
CASSLAILAGNRDTQYF
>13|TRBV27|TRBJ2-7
CASSLRTDYEQYF